What follows are 11 T cell receptor beta chains derived from one specimen sequenced in a study of control samples from healthy donors and cancer patients. Produced via immunoSEQ multiplex PCR; TCRdb's table is partial and in-frame only. The table lists around 140,000 clones, 91% of them singletons. Material: blood. The origin of the receptors is a man younger than 35 in good health.

The chain employs TRBV6-5 and TRBJ2-5, with a weak D call TRBD1 (6 bases). The CDR3 consists of 13 residues. The germline V gene encodes CDR1 MNHEY and CDR2 SVGAGI. V was trimmed by 8 bases and J by 5 bases, leaving 15 bases between them. The CDR3: CASHRVIVETQYF. The DNA for the CDR3 is TGTGCCAGCCACAGGGTAATTGTGGAGACCCAGTACTTC.

The V call is TRBV7-9, the J call TRBJ1-1; a possible D gene is TRBD1 (5 bases). The V gene lost 5 bases and the J gene lost 0 bases, with 13 bases spanning the gap. CDR1 SEHNR and CDR2 FQNEAQ come from the germline V gene (reference sequence). CDR3 length: 15 amino acids. CDR3 protein: CASSRQTGLNTEAFF. The CDR3 coding sequence is TGTGCCAGCAGCCGACAAACAGGACTGAACACTGAAGCTTTCTTT.

The V call is TRBV6-1, the J call TRBJ1-1; D is uncertain. The CDR3 sequence is 14 residues long. Germline CDR1 is MNHNS and CDR2 is SASEGT. V was clipped by 1 base and J by 8 bases, with 14 bases between them. Here the CDR3 reads CASSEGAAFREAFF. CDR3 DNA: TGTGCCAGCAGTGAAGGGGCGGCCTTCCGAGAAGCTTTCTTT.

J is TRBJ2-5 and V is TRBV5-6; D not resolved. The ends were cut back, 0 bases at V and 1 base at J, with 7 bases in the middle. Germline CDR1 and CDR2: SGHDT and YYEEEE. The CDR3 extends over 14 amino acids. Here the CDR3 DNA reads TGTGCCAGCAGCTTGGCGTCAGGCCAAGAGACCCAGTACTTC. This codes for CASSLASGQETQYF.

V and J are TRBV7-9 and TRBJ1-6; D gene uncertain. Trimming removed 3 bases at V and 9 bases at J, with 6 bases between. The CDR3 loop spans 12 amino acids. Germline values: CDR1 SEHNR, CDR2 FQNEAQ (reference sequence). Here the CDR3 DNA reads TGTGCCAGCAGCTTTTGGGGTTCACCCCTCCACTTT. Translating gives CASSFWGSPLHF. The full variable domain, its missing parts supplied by reference TRBV7-9 and TRBJ1-6, is DTGVSQNPRHKITKRGQNVTFRCDPISEHNRLYWYRQTLGQGPEFLTYFQNEAQLEKSRLLSDRFSAERPKGSFSTLEIQRTEQGDSAMYLCASSFWGSPLHFGNGTRLTVT.

The chain employs TRBV6-5 and TRBJ2-7; D possibly matches TRBD1 or TRBD2 (5 bases each). Looked up from germline, CDR1 is MNHEY and CDR2 is SVGAGI. The CDR3 has 14 residues. The V gene lost 2 bases and the J gene lost 4 bases, with 12 bases spanning the gap. In DNA, the CDR3 is TGTGCCAGCAGTTACCGGGACGGCCCATACGAGCAGTACTTC. It yields the protein CASSYRDGPYEQYF.

This rearrangement joins TRBV27 to TRBJ1-5, with 7 bases fitting TRBD1. CDR1 is MNHEY, CDR2 SMNVEV, per germline (reference sequence). The CDR3 sequence is 15 residues long. The ends lost 5 bases at V and 4 bases at J; junction bases unmatched: 8. CDR3 region: CASSPPGQLNQPQHF. The CDR3 DNA sequence: TGTGCCAGCAGTCCGCCGGGACAGCTAAATCAGCCCCAGCATTTT.

In its sample, this clone was seen a few times. The V call is TRBV4-1, the J call TRBJ1-5; 7 bases align to TRBD1. V lost 1 base to trimming and J lost 7 bases; unmatched junction nucleotides: 4. Germline CDR1 and CDR2: MGHRA and YSYEKL. The CDR3 totals 14 residues. Here the CDR3 reads CASSQAPGGQPQHF. The CDR3 DNA sequence: TGCGCCAGCAGCCAAGCCCCAGGGGGGCAGCCCCAGCATTTT.

The chain couples TRBV4-1 to TRBJ2-1; D call uncertain. The CDR3 contains 17 residues. V was trimmed by 4 bases and J by 4 bases, leaving 20 bases between them. Looked up from germline, CDR1 is MGHRA and CDR2 is YSYEKL. The CDR3 sequence: CASSRAPPKEGYNEQFF. The CDR3 bases are TGCGCCAGCAGCCGAGCCCCACCTAAAGAAGGGTACAATGAGCAGTTCTTC.

This rearrangement joins TRBV7-9 to TRBJ1-2; D gene ambiguous. Looked up from germline, CDR1 is SEHNR and CDR2 is FQNEAQ (reference sequence). The CDR3 contains 14 residues. V was clipped by 5 bases and J by 0 bases, with 10 bases between them. The CDR3 spells CASSREKPNYGYTF. The CDR3 region has the DNA TGTGCCAGCAGCAGAGAGAAACCTAACTATGGCTACACCTTC. Together with reference TRBV7-9 and TRBJ1-2, the CDR3 gives the full variable domain: DTGVSQNPRHKITKRGQNVTFRCDPISEHNRLYWYRQTLGQGPEFLTYFQNEAQLEKSRLLSDRFSAERPKGSFSTLEIQRTEQGDSAMYLCASSREKPNYGYTFGSGTRLTVV.

V is TRBV7-3 and J is TRBJ2-5; 8 positions match TRBD1. Germline CDR1 SGHTA, CDR2 FQGTGA. CDR3 size: 16 residues. Trimming cost V 5 bases and J 5 bases; bases outside gene matches: 13. CDR3: CASSPHEGQGVETQYF. The CDR3 bases are TGTGCCAGCAGCCCACACGAAGGACAGGGAGTGGAGACCCAGTACTTC.